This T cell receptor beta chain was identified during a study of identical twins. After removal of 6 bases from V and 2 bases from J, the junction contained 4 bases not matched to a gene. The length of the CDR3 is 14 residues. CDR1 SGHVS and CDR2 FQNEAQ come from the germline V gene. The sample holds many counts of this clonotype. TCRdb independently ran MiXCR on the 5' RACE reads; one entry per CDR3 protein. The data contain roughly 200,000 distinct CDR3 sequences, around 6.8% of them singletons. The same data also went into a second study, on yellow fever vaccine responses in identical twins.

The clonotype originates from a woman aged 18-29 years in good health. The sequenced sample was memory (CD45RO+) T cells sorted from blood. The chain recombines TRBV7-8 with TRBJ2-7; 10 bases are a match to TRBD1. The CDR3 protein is CASRPGQGTYEQYF. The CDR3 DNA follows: TGTGCCAGCAGACCGGGACAGGGGACCTACGAGCAGTACTTC.